This T cell receptor beta chain is drawn from a study of kidney transplant recipient with SARS-CoV-2 infection. One entry per CDR3 protein results from TCRdb running MiXCR on the reads. The table has about 240,000 distinct CDR3 sequences, around 30% seen once; the top ten hold around 7.8%. Looked up from germline, CDR1 is SGHRS and CDR2 is YFSETQ. The CDR3 runs 16 residues. V lost 3 bases to trimming and J lost 7 bases, with 17 bases between them. There are a few counts of this clonotype. The specimen comprised a blood sample, sampled at baseline and on roughly day 120 from a kidney transplant recipient. This sequence was found in a young adult male patient who had COVID-19 and was a kidney transplant recipient. Certain T cells may be donor cells from the graft. The J gene is TRBJ1-6, the V gene TRBV5-1; TRBD1 is a possible D gene (6 bases). Written as DNA, the CDR3 is TGCGCCAGCAGCTCGGACCTCGGGACACGAAATTCACCCCTCCACTTT. Translating gives CASSSDLGTRNSPLHF.